This T cell receptor beta chain was sequenced in a study of vaccination and CD4 T cells after COVID-19. Study overall: By nasal swab PCR, the convalescent patients were SARS-CoV-2 positive, with fewer than 10 mild cases and one severe. Stimulation used overlapping spike peptides from SARS-CoV-2, HCoV-NL63, HCoV-OC43 and HCoV-229E.

This clonotype was seen more than once but under ten times. Its target is not known. A junction boundary mismatches the germline segment, possibly from a read error. This CDR3 has 12 residues. Germline loops: CDR1 MNHNS, CDR2 SASEGT. An Oncomine TCR Beta short-read assay was used to sequence the DNA from cultured CD4+ T cells. MiXCR, run by TCRdb on the PCR reads, gives a single entry per CDR3 protein. There are under 10,000 distinct CDR3 sequences in the sample; 60% occur only once, and about 30% lies in the top ten. Described treatment: approximately 11-day PBMC culture with coronavirus spike peptide pools or control peptides (ViraFEST assay). General study results and limits: Early post-infection timepoints were not included, and relatively few convalescent patients were studied. Spike mono-reactivity was shown by 304 of 307 vaccine-specific clones in convalescent patients.

This sequence was found in a human donor who had recovered from COVID-19. This sequence joins TRBV6-1 and TRBJ2-7; D is ambiguous. The sequenced material came from CD4+ T cells from blood, cultured in vitro. The CDR3 region is CASSELTSTTHF. The CDR3 bases are TGTGCCAGCAGTGAATTAACGTCTACCACCCACTTC.